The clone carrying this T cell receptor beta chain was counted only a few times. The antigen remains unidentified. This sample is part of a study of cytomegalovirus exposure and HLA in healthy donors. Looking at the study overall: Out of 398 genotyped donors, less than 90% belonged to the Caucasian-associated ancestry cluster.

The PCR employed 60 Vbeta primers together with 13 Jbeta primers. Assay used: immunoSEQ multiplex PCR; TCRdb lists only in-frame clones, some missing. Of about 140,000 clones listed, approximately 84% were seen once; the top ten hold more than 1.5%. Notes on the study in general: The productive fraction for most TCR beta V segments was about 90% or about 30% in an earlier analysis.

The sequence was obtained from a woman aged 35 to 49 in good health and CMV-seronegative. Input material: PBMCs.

The CDR3 bases are TGTGCCAGCAGTGACCCAACCGGGGGAGATACGCAGTATTTT. Translated: CASSDPTGGDTQYF. V gene TRBV25-1 combines with J gene TRBJ2-3; D may be TRBD2 (6 bases). The germline gives CDR1 MGHDK, CDR2 SYGVNS. This CDR3 contains 14 residues. Trimming shortened V by 3 bases and J by 5 bases, and 12 bases separated the two germline ends.